The sequence of this T cell receptor beta chain was determined in a study of multiple sclerosis patients with progressive multifocal leukoencephalopathy. Each PCR contained spiked synthetic TR CDR3 controls spanning every V-J pairing. Assay: immunoSEQ multiplex PCR; the TCRdb copy retains only in-frame clones and omits some. The table includes some 30,000 clones, roughly nine tenths detected once. Time point in this sample: five to six months of natalizumab therapy. Prior interferon beta treatment was universal, and the PML patients were all female. The CDR3 covers 15 residues. The V gene's germline CDR1 is MNHEY and CDR2 SMNVEV (reference sequence). The trim removed 6 bases at V and 2 bases at J, leaving 8 bases unmatched. A remark on this clone: No antigen is known for it.

Findings and caveats of the study: In most PML patients, TRB repertoires appeared less diverse by entropy. Whether JC virus or general immunocompromise explains the findings remained unclear.

The chain recombines TRBV27 with TRBJ2-3, with 7 bases identical to TRBD1. The material sequenced was PBMCs, taken from a patient treated with natalizumab. This sequence originates from a human donor with multiple sclerosis. As DNA, the CDR3 is TGTGCCAGCAGACTCGGGACAGCGTTCACAGATACGCAGTATTTT. It specifies CASRLGTAFTDTQYF.